The 19 T cell receptor beta chains listed next were all sequenced from one sample in a study of beta chain features in type 1 diabetes. The authors reverse transcribed all of the isolated RNA, so sequencing captured expressed TCRB transcripts. Some clones are missing from TCRdb's copy, which holds only in-frame ones; the method was immunoSEQ multiplex PCR. The top ten hold roughly 0.025% of the sample, which has 970,000 or so clones, roughly 16% seen once. The sequenced material came from naive CD4+ T cells from blood. The receptor set was obtained from a woman under 30 in good health.

The chain uses TRBV28 and TRBJ2-7; 8 bases fit TRBD2. J gave up 0 bases and V 6 bases, and 4 bases lay outside the gene matches. This CDR3 spans 14 amino acids. The germline CDR1 and CDR2 sequences are MDHEN and SYDVKM. CDR3 nucleotide sequence: TGTGCCAGCAGCCAAGCGGGAGCCTCCTACGAGCAGTACTTC. Amino acids: CASSQAGASYEQYF.

CDR3 sequence reads: CASSKSGRYEKLFF. The DNA for the CDR3 is TGTGCCAGCAGTAAGTCGGGCCGGTATGAAAAACTGTTTTTT. The J gene is TRBJ1-4, the V gene TRBV25-1; the D is unclear. The germline V gene has CDR1 MGHDK and CDR2 SYGVNS. CDR3 length: 14 residues. The V end was cut by 5 bases, the J end by 6 bases, with 13 bases between. Full variable domain (remainder filled in from reference TRBV25-1 and TRBJ1-4): EADIYQTPRYLVIGTGKKITLECSQTMGHDKMYWYQQDPGMELHLIHYSYGVNSTEKGDLSSESTVSRIRTEHFPLTLESARPSHTSQYLCASSKSGRYEKLFFGSGTQLSVL.

The CDR3 spells CASSLDDYEQYF. CDR3 DNA sequence: TGTGCCAGCAGTTTGGACGACTACGAGCAGTACTTC. The rearrangement uses TRBV28 and TRBJ2-7; D call uncertain. The CDR3 contains 12 residues. Germline CDR1 and CDR2: MDHEN and SYDVKM. V was cut by 3 bases and J by 3 bases, with 6 bases left in between. The full variable domain, completed using reference TRBV28 and TRBJ2-7, is DVKVTQSSRYLVKRTGEKVFLECVQDMDHENMFWYRQDPGLGLRLIYFSYDVKMKEKGDIPEGYSVSREKKERFSLILESASTNQTSMYLCASSLDDYEQYFGPGTRLTVT.

The V call is TRBV7-2, the J call TRBJ2-7; D remains unclear. Germline V gives CDR1 SGHTA, CDR2 FQGNSA. Trimming took 3 bases from V and 0 from J, leaving 6 bases between them. The CDR3 runs 13 residues. CDR3 DNA: TGTGCCAGCAGCTTTAAGGACTCCTACGAGCAGTACTTC. It codes for CASSFKDSYEQYF.

The chain uses TRBV5-6 and TRBJ2-2, with 10 nucleotides matching TRBD2. V lost 2 bases to trimming and J lost 6 bases; unmatched junction nucleotides: 13. Germline CDR1 and CDR2: SGHDT and YYEEEE. The CDR3 runs to 18 residues. This CDR3 reads CASSFPSGSRDLAGELFF. DNA for the CDR3: TGTGCCAGCAGCTTTCCTAGCGGGAGTAGAGATCTCGCCGGGGAGCTGTTTTTT.

V and J are TRBV2 and TRBJ2-6; D unclear. Germline lookup yields CDR1 SNHLY and CDR2 FYNNEI. V was trimmed by 8 bases and J by 1 base, leaving 6 bases between them. The CDR3 is 13 amino acids. DNA of the CDR3: TGTGCCAGCCGTCCGTCTGGGGCCAACGTCCTGACTTTC. This translates into CASRPSGANVLTF.

This clone was counted only a few times. The chain combines TRBV11-2 with TRBJ2-1; D gene unclear. This CDR3 spans 15 amino acids. CDR1 SGHAT and CDR2 FQNNGV come from the germline V gene. V shed 3 bases and J shed 0 bases, with 9 bases lying between them. The CDR3 is CASSLARNSYNEQFF. The CDR3 region has the DNA TGTGCCAGCAGCTTGGCGAGGAACTCCTACAATGAGCAGTTCTTC.

In its sample, this clone was seen a few times. The chain employs TRBV11-2 and TRBJ2-1, with 9 positions matching TRBD1. CDR1 and CDR2 from the germline V gene are SGHAT and FQNNGV. V dropped 7 bases and J dropped 0; count of bases not matched to a gene: 7. The CDR3 totals 16 residues. The DNA of the CDR3 is TGTGCCAGCATCCGAACAGGGGGCAGCTCCTACAATGAGCAGTTCTTC. The encoded protein is CASIRTGGSSYNEQFF.

This clone was recorded a few times. The chain's CDR3 is CASSHSGTVQETQYF. DNA of the CDR3: TGTGCCAGCAGCCACTCCGGGACAGTCCAAGAGACCCAGTACTTC. V and J are TRBV6-5 and TRBJ2-5; 7 bases fit TRBD1. The trim removed 6 bases at V and 1 base at J, leaving 8 bases unmatched. The CDR3 runs to 15 residues. CDR1 MNHEY and CDR2 SVGAGI come from the germline V gene.

This clone was counted a few times. The V and J genes are TRBV19 and TRBJ2-4; 11 bases map to TRBD2. V trimming: 4 bases; J trimming: 0 bases; junction bases outside the gene matches: 5. This CDR3 comprises 17 residues. Germline lookup yields CDR1 LNHDA and CDR2 SQIVND (reference sequence). Here the CDR3 reads CASSRGLAALAKNIQYF. The CDR3 nucleotides are TGTGCCAGTAGTAGGGGACTAGCGGCTCTAGCCAAAAACATTCAGTACTTC.

This clone has more than one count but fewer than ten. The gene calls are TRBV6-6 and TRBJ1-5; D call uncertain. This CDR3 is built from 14 residues. Germline V lookup: CDR1 MNHNY, CDR2 SVGAGI (reference sequence). The V and J ends lost 0 bases and 6 bases respectively, with 9 bases between them. The CDR3 DNA reads as TGTGCCAGCAGTTACTCGGTGGGGATTCAGCCCCAGCATTTT. Its protein is CASSYSVGIQPQHF.

This clone appeared a few times. V and J are TRBV15 and TRBJ2-1; no reliable D call. V was shortened by 5 bases and J by 0 bases, with 8 bases between the two germline ends. The CDR3 spans 14 residues. Germline CDR1 LNHNV, CDR2 YYDKDF (reference sequence). The CDR3 DNA reads as TGTGCCACCAGCCCTGGATACTCCTACAATGAGCAGTTCTTC. Protein sequence: CATSPGYSYNEQFF.

The CDR3 spells CASSRLAGPGYNEQFF. The CDR3 coding sequence is TGTGCCAGCAGCCGATTAGCGGGTCCGGGATACAATGAGCAGTTCTTC. The chain has TRBV7-2 and TRBJ2-1; TRBD2 matches 7 bases. The CDR3 is 16 residues long. Germline V lookup: CDR1 SGHTA, CDR2 FQGNSA. V was pared by 5 bases and J by 4 bases, with 11 bases of the junction left unmatched.

This clone appeared a few times. The chain employs TRBV7-2 and TRBJ2-3; 11 bases fit TRBD2. Germline-derived CDR1 and CDR2 are SGHTA and FQGNSA. V dropped 2 bases and J dropped 7; count of bases not matched to a gene: 8. The CDR3 extends over 16 amino acids. The CDR3 DNA sequence: TGTGCCAGCAGCTTATCGACTAGCGGGATTGTAAATACGCAGTATTTT. Its protein is CASSLSTSGIVNTQYF.

This clone was seen a handful of times. The chain uses TRBV6-6 and TRBJ2-1; a possible D gene is TRBD2 (6 bases). This CDR3 comprises 11 residues. V was trimmed by 2 bases and J by 10 bases, leaving 6 bases between them. Germline CDR1 reads MNHNY; CDR2 reads SVGAGI (reference sequence). CDR3 DNA sequence: TGTGCCAGCAGTTACGGGGGGGAGCAGTTCTTC. It specifies CASSYGGEQFF.

The gene calls are TRBV5-1 and TRBJ2-3; 10 positions agree with TRBD2. The length of the CDR3 is 15 residues. The junction had 0 bases not matched to a gene; V was cut back by 1 base and J by 1 base. Germline V gene lookup returns CDR1 SGHRS and CDR2 YFSETQ. CDR3 nucleotide sequence: TGCGCCAGCAGCTTGCTAGCGGGGGGCACAGATACGCAGTATTTT. It encodes CASSLLAGGTDTQYF.

The gene calls are TRBV28 and TRBJ2-3; D not certain. This CDR3 region has 14 residues. CDR1 and CDR2 from the germline V gene are MDHEN and SYDVKM. The V and J ends lost 7 bases and 0 bases respectively, with 11 bases between them. The CDR3 bases are TGTGCCAGCACGGATGTTTCTAGCACAGATACGCAGTATTTT. Translation: CASTDVSSTDTQYF.

The V gene is TRBV30, the J gene TRBJ1-5; 9 bases agree with TRBD1. V lost 2 bases and J lost 4; bases outside the gene matches: 15. Germline CDR1 reads GTSNPN; CDR2 reads SVGIG (reference sequence). This CDR3 has 18 amino acids. This chain's CDR3 is CAWSTTGQGFARNQPQHF. In nucleotides, the CDR3 is TGTGCCTGGAGTACAACGGGACAGGGTTTTGCGAGAAATCAGCCCCAGCATTTT.

In this sample, this clone turned up a few times. The J gene is TRBJ2-5, the V gene TRBV28; 10 nucleotides agree with TRBD2. V lost 5 bases, J lost 3 bases, and 9 bases stayed unmatched. The CDR3 totals 16 residues. CDR1 and CDR2 from the germline V gene are MDHEN and SYDVKM. This chain's CDR3 is CASSPYPLAGEETQYF. CDR3 in DNA: TGTGCCAGCAGTCCCTACCCCCTAGCGGGAGAAGAGACCCAGTACTTC.